The clone carrying this T cell receptor beta chain was found many times. The target antigen is unknown. V lost 3 bases and J lost 1, with 14 bases in between. The CDR3 sequence is 15 residues long. Germline CDR1 is SGHRS and CDR2 is YFSETQ. Donors ranged from about 6 to 90 years old and were healthy Caucasians in Russia. Isolating PBMCs gave at least 6 million of these cells per sample. The entry originates in a study of blood T cells in healthy people across ages. The study's findings and limits: Higher naive T cell percentage went strongly together with higher TCR beta diversity. A roughly linear fall in TCR beta diversity per million T cells was seen with increasing age.

Next came a second PCR, run for about 6 to 12 cycles, which used a sample-barcoded 5' primer along with a J-beta primer mix. TCRdb itself ran the 5' RACE reads through MiXCR, one entry per CDR3 protein. This table holds 700,000 to 950,000 distinct CDR3 sequences, approximately 39% found once. The sequenced sample consisted of blood. The source is a woman aged 55-70 years in good health. The gene calls are TRBV5-1 and TRBJ2-7; maybe TRBD2 (6 bases). CDR3 residues: CASSSRDFLSYEQYF. The CDR3 DNA is TGCGCCAGCAGCTCGCGGGACTTCCTTTCCTACGAGCAGTACTTC.